The clone carrying this TCR beta chain occurred many times. What it recognizes is unknown. For TCR beta, libraries came from iRepertoire HTBI primers and Arm-PCR of CDR3 regions. TCRdb recomputed calls from the multiplex PCR reads with MiXCR, one row per CDR3 protein. The sample consists of 350,000 to 550,000 distinct CDR3 sequences, 14% of them appearing once. The data derive from a study of regulatory T cells in long-lasting Graves disease. Germline CDR1 is SGHAT and CDR2 is FQNNGV. Trimming cost V 5 bases and J 2 bases; bases outside gene matches: 2. The CDR3 is made up of 13 amino acids. The time point denotes: newly diagnosed GD, antithyroid drugs for less than 3 months. PBMC RNA was the source of the TCR library. Overall study results and limits: Sampling was limited to peripheral blood rather than thyroid tissue. Patients with persistent disease shared some 2,500 public clonotypes, outpacing the roughly 970 shared by new patients. With persistent disease, TRBV28, TRBJ1-2 and TRBJ2-5 were the favored segments.

These data also formed part of another study, on T cells in Graves' hyperthyroidism and ophthalmopathy. That paper notes: Most expanded thyroid clonotypes above 0.001 recurred in blood.

J is TRBJ2-5 and V is TRBV11-2; 7 bases fit TRBD1. The TCR was taken from a woman aged 50 to 60 with Graves disease. The sample in question was peripheral blood mononuclear cells (PBMCs), obtained at new diagnosis, from a patient treated with antithyroid drugs. CDR3 amino acids: CASSQGQQETQYF. The CDR3 DNA sequence: TGTGCCAGCAGCCAGGGACAGCAAGAGACCCAGTACTTC.